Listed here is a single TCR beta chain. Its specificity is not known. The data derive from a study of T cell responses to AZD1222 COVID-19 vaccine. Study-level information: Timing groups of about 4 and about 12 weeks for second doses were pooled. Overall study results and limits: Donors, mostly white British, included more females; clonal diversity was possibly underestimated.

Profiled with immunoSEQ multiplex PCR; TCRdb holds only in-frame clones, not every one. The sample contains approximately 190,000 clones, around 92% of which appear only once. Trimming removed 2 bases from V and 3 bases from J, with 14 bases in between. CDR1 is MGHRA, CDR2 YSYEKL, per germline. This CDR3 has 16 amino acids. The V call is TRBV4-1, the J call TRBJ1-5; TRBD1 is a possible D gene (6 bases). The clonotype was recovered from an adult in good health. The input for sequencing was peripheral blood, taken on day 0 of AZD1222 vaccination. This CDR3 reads CASSQIRGGVNQPQHF. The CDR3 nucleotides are TGCGCCAGCAGCCAAATCAGGGGCGGCGTCAATCAGCCCCAGCATTTT.